The following is a TCR beta chain sequence with its context. V gave up 5 bases and J gave up 8 bases, with 15 bases separating them. The CDR3 is 13 amino acids. Per the original methods: The authors estimated nucleated cell counts from reference gene primer amplification. Measured with immunoSEQ multiplex PCR; TCRdb has only the in-frame clones, and not every one. V and J calls plus clone size are reproduced from that table; the DNA served to infer D and trimming. Among around 16,000 clones listed, around 80% were seen once. This sample is drawn from a study of blood T cell repertoires in COVID-19. Study in general: Both acute and convalescent COVID-19 samples were obtained from the United States, Italy and Spain. T cells, B-cell-depleted T cells, or PBMCs provided the cDNA or gDNA that served as material.

The sample was peripheral blood. The chain joins TRBV12-3 or TRBV12-4 to TRBJ1-2; D is unclear. This sequence was found in a human donor in a cohort sampled during active COVID-19. The CDR3: CASSVTIGGGYTF. The CDR3 coding sequence is TGTGCCAGCAGTGTAACAATCGGCGGGGGCTACACCTTC.